The rows below give T cell receptor beta chains drawn from one sample of a study of CD8+ T cells in alopecia areata. The data were produced by immunoSEQ multiplex PCR, yet TCRdb's version contains in-frame clones alone and is incomplete. This sample carries 90,000 to 130,000 clones, approximately 59% of them seen once, and the ten largest clones take around a fifth. Sequences were obtained from CD8+ T cells sorted from blood. The receptors derive from a human donor in good health. The conserved cysteine and the conserved F or W are not part of the CDR3 here. Fields, in order: CDR3 protein, J gene, V gene, clone size. Expanded clones are given a class, and other clones once, few, many or no size at all.

AWSTLSGQPQH TRBJ1-5 TRBV30 NA
ASSQQGKLHEQY TRBJ2-7 TRBV14 NA
ASTGILSEAF TRBJ1-1 TRBV5-5 few
ASSHGLRKYQETQY TRBJ2-5 TRBV7-9 NA
ASSSFTLNTEAF TRBJ1-1 TRBV5-6 few
ATSRKGASTDTQY TRBJ2-3 TRBV15 NA
ASSLFDTEAF TRBJ1-1 TRBV11-2 NA
ASSGLGLASPLH TRBJ1-6 TRBV7-9 NA
ASSGPGATGLNQPQH TRBJ1-5 TRBV7-9 few
ASSQLGTGAYGYT TRBJ1-2 TRBV23-1 NA
ASSQVSVEGYT TRBJ1-2 TRBV4-1 once
ASSLGTRGLDTEAF TRBJ1-1 TRBV7-9 few
ASSLWEGATGELF TRBJ2-2 TRBV28 NA
ASSSIRALQY TRBJ2-5 TRBV11-2 NA
ASSLAGQIEQF TRBJ2-1 TRBV7-9 NA
ASSFLRGANTGELF TRBJ2-2 TRBV11-2 NA
ASSMGNQPQH TRBJ1-5 TRBV19 few
ASSLLGGGVYEQY TRBJ2-7 TRBV27 NA
ATSRDRGQGGDTQY TRBJ2-3 TRBV15 NA
ASGPGGTYEQY TRBJ2-7 TRBV28 NA
ASRGDRGVAETQY TRBJ2-5 TRBV5-1 NA
ASSPGQGNSPLH TRBJ1-6 TRBV7-9 medium-sized
ASSLESGWGAEAF TRBJ1-1 TRBV5-1 few
ASSYSLGNEQF TRBJ2-1 TRBV6-5 NA
ASSHGTGGLPLH TRBJ1-6 TRBV7-8 few
ASRLSPLH TRBJ1-6 TRBV5-1 NA
ASSVPQGARREQY TRBJ2-7 TRBV2 NA
ATSRGIVRAEDTQY TRBJ2-3 TRBV15 few
ASSEWGAGDNEQF TRBJ2-1 TRBV2 NA
ASSLLQGAGNEQF TRBJ2-1 TRBV13 once
ASSLKDTQY TRBJ2-3 TRBV11-2 NA
ASSSSMNTEAF TRBJ1-1 TRBV28 once
AWGAGPVDEQF TRBJ2-1 TRBV30 NA
AISDEGFKQPQH TRBJ1-5 TRBV10-3 NA
ASSVGSNEQF TRBJ2-1 TRBV9 NA
ASSLVPAVEETQY TRBJ2-5 TRBV7-9 few
ASSSPTAYEQY TRBJ2-7 TRBV7-9 once
ASSEGQGAYGYT TRBJ1-2 TRBV9 few
ASSEGLGSRRDTQY TRBJ2-3 TRBV9 NA
ASSLGGDARQY TRBJ2-7 TRBV5-1 few
ASSLSRRHGYT TRBJ1-2 TRBV27 once
ASSSNYEQY TRBJ2-7 TRBV7-9 NA
ASSSDGGVREKLF TRBJ1-4 TRBV5-4 NA
SYRTGLMEQY TRBJ2-7 TRBV29-1 NA
AGADGGPTNEKLF TRBJ1-4 TRBV7-9 NA
ASSSIAGARTGELF TRBJ2-2 TRBV9 NA
ASSDEGTSGLNTGELF TRBJ2-2 TRBV4-2 NA
ASSVSLRGAGEQF TRBJ2-1 TRBV6-5 NA
ASSFTTGWQETQY TRBJ2-5 TRBV7-9 few
ASSRQYNQPQH TRBJ1-5 TRBV6-5 few
ASSTRQGYEQY TRBJ2-7 TRBV27 NA